This T cell receptor beta chain was documented in a study of PD-L1 blockade in urothelial cancer. Study in general: Each participant's history included 0 to 3 prior chemotherapy regimens. Blood drawn 3 weeks (second dose) and 6 weeks after treatment start was analyzed. Study-level points and caveats: Better survival was predicted by below-median pretreatment blood TCR clonality.

Germline CDR1 reads SGHNT; CDR2 reads YENEEA. Trimming stripped 4 bases from V and 3 bases from J, with 15 bases between. This CDR3 has 16 residues. TCRdb keeps only in-frame clones here, not all; method: immunoSEQ multiplex PCR. The repertoire includes 120,000 or so clones, about 84% of them detected once, and 2% to 2.5% sits in the top ten. The count of this clone is one. Its antigen remains unknown. Specified time point: peripheral blood 6 weeks after treatment start. The TCR comes from a man aged 45-60 years with urothelial cancer. The starting material was PBMCs, obtained around atezolizumab (anti-PD-L1) treatment. The V gene is TRBV11-3, the J gene TRBJ2-2; a possible D gene is TRBD2 (5 bases). The DNA of the CDR3 is TGTGCCAGCAGCTACCAGCGGACGGAGGACACCGGGGAGCTGTTTTTT. Amino acid sequence: CASSYQRTEDTGELFF. Full variable domain (missing parts from reference TRBV11-3 and TRBJ2-2): EAGVVQSPRYKIIEKKQPVAFWCNPISGHNTLYWYLQNLGQGPELLIRYENEEAVDDSQLPKDRFSAERLKGVDSTLKIQPAELGDSAVYLCASSYQRTEDTGELFFGEGSRLTVL.